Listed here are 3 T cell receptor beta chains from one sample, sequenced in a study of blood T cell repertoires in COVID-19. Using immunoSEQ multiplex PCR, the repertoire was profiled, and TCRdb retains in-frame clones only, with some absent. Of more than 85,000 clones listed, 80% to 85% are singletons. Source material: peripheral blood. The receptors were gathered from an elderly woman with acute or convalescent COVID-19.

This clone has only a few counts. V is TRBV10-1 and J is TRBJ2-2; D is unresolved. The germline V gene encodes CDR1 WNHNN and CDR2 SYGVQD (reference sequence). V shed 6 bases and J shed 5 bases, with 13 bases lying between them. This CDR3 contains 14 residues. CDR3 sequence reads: CASSAQQITGELFF. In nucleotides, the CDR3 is TGCGCCAGCAGCGCACAACAGATTACCGGGGAGCTGTTTTTT.

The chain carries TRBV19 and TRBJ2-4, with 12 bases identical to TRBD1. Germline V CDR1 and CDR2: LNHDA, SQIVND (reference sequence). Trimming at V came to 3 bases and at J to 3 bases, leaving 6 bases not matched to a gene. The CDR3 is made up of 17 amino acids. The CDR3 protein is CASSIGTGGRGKNIQYF. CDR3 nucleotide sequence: TGTGCCAGTAGTATCGGGACAGGGGGCAGAGGCAAAAACATTCAGTACTTC.

DNA for the CDR3: TGTGCCATCAGCTCCGGACAGGGGGCGCCGGATACTGAAGCTTTCTTT. This sequence encodes CAISSGQGAPDTEAFF. The chain joins TRBV10-3 to TRBJ1-1, with 11 bases fitting TRBD1. The germline gives CDR1 ENHRY, CDR2 SYGVKD. V shed 6 bases, J shed 5 bases, and the junction held 11 bases outside the gene matches. The CDR3 totals 16 residues.